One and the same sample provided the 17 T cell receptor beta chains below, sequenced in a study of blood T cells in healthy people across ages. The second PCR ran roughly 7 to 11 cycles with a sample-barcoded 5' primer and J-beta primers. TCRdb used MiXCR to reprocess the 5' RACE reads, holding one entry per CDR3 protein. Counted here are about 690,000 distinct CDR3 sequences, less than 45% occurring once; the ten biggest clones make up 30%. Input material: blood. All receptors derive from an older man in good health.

CDR3: CASSTLLMGREITDTQYF. The CDR3, as DNA: TGTGCCAGCAGCACCCTCCTAATGGGTAGGGAAATCACAGATACGCAGTATTTT. The chain has TRBV7-6 and TRBJ2-3; unclear D gene. The CDR3 totals 18 residues. CDR1 is SGHVS, CDR2 FNYEAQ, per germline. Between the trimmed V and J ends, which lost 5 bases and 2 bases, there was a span of 23 bases.

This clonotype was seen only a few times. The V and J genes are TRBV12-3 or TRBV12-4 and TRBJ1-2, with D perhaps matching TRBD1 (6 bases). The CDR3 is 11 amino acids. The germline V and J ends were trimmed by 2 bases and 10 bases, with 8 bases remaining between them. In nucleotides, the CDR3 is TGTGCCAGCAGTTTAAGGGGGGACTACACCTTC. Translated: CASSLRGDYTF.

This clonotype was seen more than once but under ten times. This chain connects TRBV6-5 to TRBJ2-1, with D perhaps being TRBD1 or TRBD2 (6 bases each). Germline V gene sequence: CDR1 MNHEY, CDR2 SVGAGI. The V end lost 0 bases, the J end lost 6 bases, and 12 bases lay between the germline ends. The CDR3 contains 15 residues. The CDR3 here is CASSYSQGTANEQFF. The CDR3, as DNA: TGTGCCAGCAGTTACTCGCAGGGGACTGCCAATGAGCAGTTCTTC.

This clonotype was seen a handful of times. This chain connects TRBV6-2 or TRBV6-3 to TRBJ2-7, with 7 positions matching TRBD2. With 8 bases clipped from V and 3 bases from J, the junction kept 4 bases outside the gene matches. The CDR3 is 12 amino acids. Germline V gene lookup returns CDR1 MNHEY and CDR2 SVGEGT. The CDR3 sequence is CASCTSVYEQYF. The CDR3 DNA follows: TGTGCCAGCTGTACTAGCGTCTACGAGCAGTACTTC.

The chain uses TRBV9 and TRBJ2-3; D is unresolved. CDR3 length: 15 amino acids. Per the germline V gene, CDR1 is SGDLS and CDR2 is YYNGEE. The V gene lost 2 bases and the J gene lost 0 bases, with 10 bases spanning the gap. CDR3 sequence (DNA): TGTGCCAGCAGCGTCCTCACGGCCAGCACAGATACGCAGTATTTT. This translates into CASSVLTASTDTQYF.

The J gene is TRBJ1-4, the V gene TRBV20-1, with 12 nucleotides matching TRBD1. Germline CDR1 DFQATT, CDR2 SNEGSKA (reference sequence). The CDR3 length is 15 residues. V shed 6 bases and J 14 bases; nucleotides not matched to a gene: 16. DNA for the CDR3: TGCAGTGCCGGGACAGGGGGCGCGGCTAATGAGAAGCTGTTTTTT. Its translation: CSAGTGGAANEKLFF.

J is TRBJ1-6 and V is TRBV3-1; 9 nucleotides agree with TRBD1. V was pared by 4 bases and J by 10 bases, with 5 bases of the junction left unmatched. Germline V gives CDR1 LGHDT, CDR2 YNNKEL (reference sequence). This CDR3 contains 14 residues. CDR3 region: CASSRGGQGSPLHF. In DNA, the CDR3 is TGTGCCAGCAGCCGAGGAGGACAGGGGTCACCCCTCCACTTT.

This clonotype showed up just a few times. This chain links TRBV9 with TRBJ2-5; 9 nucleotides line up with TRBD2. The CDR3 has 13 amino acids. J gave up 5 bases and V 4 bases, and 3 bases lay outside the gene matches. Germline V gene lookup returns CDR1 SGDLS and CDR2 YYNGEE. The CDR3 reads CASSFGLAETQYF. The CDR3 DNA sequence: TGTGCCAGCAGCTTCGGACTAGCGGAGACCCAGTACTTC.

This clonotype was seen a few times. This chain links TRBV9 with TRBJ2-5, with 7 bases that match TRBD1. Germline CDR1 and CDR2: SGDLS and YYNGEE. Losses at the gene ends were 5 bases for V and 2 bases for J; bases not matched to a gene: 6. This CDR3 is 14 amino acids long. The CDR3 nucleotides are TGTGCCAGCAGTATTACGGACAGGCAAGAGACCCAGTACTTC. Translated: CASSITDRQETQYF.

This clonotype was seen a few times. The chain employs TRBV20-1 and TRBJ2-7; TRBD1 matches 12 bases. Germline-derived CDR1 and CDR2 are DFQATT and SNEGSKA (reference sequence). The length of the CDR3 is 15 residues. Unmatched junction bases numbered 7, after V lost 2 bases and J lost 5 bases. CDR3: CSARFSGQGAHEQYF. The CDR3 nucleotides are TGCAGTGCTAGATTTTCGGGACAGGGGGCACACGAGCAGTACTTC.

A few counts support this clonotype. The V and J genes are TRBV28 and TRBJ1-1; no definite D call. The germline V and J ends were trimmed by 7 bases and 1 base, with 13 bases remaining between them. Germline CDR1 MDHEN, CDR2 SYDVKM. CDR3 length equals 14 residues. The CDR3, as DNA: TGTGCCAGCACCGGAGGACCGAGGAACACTGAAGCTTTCTTT. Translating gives CASTGGPRNTEAFF. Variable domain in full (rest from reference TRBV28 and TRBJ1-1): DVKVTQSSRYLVKRTGEKVFLECVQDMDHENMFWYRQDPGLGLRLIYFSYDVKMKEKGDIPEGYSVSREKKERFSLILESASTNQTSMYLCASTGGPRNTEAFFGQGTRLTVV.

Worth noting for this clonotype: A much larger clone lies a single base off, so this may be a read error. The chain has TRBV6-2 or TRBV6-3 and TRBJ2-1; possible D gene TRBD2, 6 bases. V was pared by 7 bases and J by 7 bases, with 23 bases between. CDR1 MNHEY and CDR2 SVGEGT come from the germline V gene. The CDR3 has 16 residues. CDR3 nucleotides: TGTGCCAGCACCACAACTAGCTCCTACAATGGGAATGAGCAGTTCTTC. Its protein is CASTTTSSYNGNEQFF.

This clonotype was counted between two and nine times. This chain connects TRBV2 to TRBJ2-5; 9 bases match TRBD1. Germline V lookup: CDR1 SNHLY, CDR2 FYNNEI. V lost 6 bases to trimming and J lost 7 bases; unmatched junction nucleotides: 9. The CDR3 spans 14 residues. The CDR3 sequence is CASRGTGGDGTQYF. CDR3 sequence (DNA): TGTGCCAGCAGGGGAACAGGGGGCGATGGGACCCAGTACTTC.

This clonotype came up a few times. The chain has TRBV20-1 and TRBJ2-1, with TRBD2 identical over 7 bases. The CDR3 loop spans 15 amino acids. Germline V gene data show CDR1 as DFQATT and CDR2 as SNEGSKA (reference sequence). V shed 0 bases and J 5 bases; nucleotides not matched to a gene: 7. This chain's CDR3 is CSAREARRGNNEQFF. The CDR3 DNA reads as TGCAGTGCTAGAGAGGCCCGGCGGGGGAACAATGAGCAGTTCTTC.

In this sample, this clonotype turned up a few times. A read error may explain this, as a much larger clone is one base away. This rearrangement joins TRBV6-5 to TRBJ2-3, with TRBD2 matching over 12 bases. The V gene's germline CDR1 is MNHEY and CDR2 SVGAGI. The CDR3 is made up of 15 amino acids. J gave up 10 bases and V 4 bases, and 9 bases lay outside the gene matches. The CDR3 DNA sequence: TGTGCCAGCAGTTCGGCGACTAGCGGGGGTGGTGCGCAGTATTTT. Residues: CASSSATSGGGAQYF.

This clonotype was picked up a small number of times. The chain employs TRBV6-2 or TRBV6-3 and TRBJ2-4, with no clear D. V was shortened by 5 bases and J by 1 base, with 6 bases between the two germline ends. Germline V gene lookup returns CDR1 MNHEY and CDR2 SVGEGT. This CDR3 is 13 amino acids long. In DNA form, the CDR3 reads TGTGCCAGCAGTACGGAGGCCAAAAACATTCAGTACTTC. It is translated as CASSTEAKNIQYF.

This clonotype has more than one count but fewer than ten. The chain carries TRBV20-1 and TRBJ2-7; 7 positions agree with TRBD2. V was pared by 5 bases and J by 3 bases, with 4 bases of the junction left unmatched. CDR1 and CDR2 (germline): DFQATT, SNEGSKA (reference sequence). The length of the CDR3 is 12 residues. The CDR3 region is CSAPRGVYEQYF. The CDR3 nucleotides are TGCAGTGCTCCCCGGGGGGTCTACGAGCAGTACTTC.